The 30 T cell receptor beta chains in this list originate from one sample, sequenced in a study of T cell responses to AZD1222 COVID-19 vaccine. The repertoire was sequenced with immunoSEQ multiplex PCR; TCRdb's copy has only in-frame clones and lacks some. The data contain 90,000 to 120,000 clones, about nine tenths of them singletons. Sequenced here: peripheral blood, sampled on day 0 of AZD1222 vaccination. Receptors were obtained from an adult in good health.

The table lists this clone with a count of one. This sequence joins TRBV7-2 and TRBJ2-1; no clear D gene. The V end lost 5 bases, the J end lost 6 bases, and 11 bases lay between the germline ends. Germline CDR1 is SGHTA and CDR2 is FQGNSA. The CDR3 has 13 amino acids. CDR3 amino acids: CASSPPLGNEQFF. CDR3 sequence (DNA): TGTGCCAGCAGCCCCCCCCTGGGCAATGAGCAGTTCTTC.

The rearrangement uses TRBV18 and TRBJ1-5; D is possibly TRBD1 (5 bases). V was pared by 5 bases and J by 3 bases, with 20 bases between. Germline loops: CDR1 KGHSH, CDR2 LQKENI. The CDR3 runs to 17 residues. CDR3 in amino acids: CASSTNPGPQSNQPQHF. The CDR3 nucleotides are TGTGCCAGCTCAACCAATCCGGGACCACAGTCCAATCAGCCCCAGCATTTT.

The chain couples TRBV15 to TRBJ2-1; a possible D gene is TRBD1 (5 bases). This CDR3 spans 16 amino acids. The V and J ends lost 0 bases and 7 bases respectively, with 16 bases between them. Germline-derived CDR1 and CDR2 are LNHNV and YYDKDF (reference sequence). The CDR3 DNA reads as TGTGCCACCAGCAGAGAGGGGCCCCCCCCTGTGAATGAGCAGTTCTTC. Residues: CATSREGPPPVNEQFF.

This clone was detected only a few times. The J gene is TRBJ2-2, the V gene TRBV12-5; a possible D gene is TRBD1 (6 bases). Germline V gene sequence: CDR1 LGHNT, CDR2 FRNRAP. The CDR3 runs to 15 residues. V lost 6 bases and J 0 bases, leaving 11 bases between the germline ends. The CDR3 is CASGSTGSNTGELFF. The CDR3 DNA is TGTGCTAGTGGGTCTACAGGGTCGAACACCGGGGAGCTGTTTTTT.

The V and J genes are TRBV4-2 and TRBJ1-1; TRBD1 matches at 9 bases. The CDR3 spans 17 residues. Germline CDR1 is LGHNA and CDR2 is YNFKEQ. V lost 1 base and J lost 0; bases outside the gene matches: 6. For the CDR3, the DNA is TGTGCCAGCAGCCAAGGACAGGGGGGCCCCCTGAACACTGAAGCTTTCTTT. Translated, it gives CASSQGQGGPLNTEAFF.

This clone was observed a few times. The CDR3: CASSLGAQIWGYTF. CDR3 in DNA: TGTGCCAGCAGCTTAGGGGCCCAAATCTGGGGCTACACCTTC. This chain links TRBV7-8 with TRBJ1-2; D ambiguous. The length of the CDR3 is 14 residues. V was shortened by 1 base and J by 8 bases, with 14 bases between the two germline ends. The germline V gene has CDR1 SGHVS and CDR2 FQNEAQ.

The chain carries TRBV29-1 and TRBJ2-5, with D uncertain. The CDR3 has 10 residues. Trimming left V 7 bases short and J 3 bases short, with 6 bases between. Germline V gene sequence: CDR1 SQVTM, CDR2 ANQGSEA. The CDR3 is CSAYKETQYF. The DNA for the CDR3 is TGCAGCGCTTATAAAGAGACCCAGTACTTC.

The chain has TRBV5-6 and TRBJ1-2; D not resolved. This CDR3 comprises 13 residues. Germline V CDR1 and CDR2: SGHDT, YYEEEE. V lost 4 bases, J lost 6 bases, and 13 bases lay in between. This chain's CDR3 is CASSRKGRDGYTF. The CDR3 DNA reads TGTGCCAGCAGCCGGAAAGGGAGGGATGGCTACACCTTC.

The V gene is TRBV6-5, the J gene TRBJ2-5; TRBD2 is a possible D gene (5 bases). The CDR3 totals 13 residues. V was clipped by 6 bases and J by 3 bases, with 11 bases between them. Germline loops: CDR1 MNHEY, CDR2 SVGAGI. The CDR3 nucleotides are TGTGCCAGCAGACTAGAAATAAAAGAGACCCAGTACTTC. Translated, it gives CASRLEIKETQYF.

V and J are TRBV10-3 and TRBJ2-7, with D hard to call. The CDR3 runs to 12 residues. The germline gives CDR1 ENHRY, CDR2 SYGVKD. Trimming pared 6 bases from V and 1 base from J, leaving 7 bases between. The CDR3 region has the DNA TGTGCCATCAGCGGGCAGTCCTACGAGCAGTACTTC. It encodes CAISGQSYEQYF.

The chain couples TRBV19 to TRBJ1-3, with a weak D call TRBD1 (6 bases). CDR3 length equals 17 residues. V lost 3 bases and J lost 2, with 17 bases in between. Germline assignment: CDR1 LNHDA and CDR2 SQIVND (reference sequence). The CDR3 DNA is TGTGCCAGTAGTATTGGAGGGGGACTTTGGGCTGGAAACACCATATATTTT. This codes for CASSIGGGLWAGNTIYF.

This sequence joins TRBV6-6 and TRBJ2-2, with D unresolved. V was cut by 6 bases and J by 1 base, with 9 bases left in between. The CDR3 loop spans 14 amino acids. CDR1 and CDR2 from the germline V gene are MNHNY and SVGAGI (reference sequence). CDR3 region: CASRWTGNTGELFF. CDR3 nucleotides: TGTGCCAGCAGATGGACGGGGAACACCGGGGAGCTGTTTTTT.

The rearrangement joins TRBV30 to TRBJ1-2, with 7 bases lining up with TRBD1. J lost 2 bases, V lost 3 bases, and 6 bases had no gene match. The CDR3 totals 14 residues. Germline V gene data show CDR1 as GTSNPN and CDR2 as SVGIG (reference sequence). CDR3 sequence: CAWRETGFNYGYTF. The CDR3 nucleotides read TGTGCCTGGAGGGAGACAGGGTTCAACTATGGCTACACCTTC.

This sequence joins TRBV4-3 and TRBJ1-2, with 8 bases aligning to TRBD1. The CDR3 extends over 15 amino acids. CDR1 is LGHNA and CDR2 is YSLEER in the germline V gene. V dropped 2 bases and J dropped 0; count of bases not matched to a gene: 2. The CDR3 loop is CASSQNRGANYGYTF. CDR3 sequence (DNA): TGCGCCAGCAGCCAAAACAGGGGGGCTAACTATGGCTACACCTTC.

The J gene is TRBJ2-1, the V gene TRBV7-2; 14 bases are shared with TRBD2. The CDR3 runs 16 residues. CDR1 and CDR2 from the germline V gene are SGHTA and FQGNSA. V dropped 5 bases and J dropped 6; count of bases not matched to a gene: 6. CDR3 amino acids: CASSPPGLAGVNEQFF. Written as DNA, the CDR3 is TGTGCCAGCAGCCCCCCGGGACTAGCGGGAGTCAATGAGCAGTTCTTC.

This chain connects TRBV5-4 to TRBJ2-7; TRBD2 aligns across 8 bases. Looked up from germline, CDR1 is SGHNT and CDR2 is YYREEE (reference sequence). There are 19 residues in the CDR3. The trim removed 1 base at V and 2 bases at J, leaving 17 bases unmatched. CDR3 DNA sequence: TGTGCCAGCAGCTTGAGACAGGTTCCCAGCGGGGGCCCACCCTACGAGCAGTACTTC. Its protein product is CASSLRQVPSGGPPYEQYF.

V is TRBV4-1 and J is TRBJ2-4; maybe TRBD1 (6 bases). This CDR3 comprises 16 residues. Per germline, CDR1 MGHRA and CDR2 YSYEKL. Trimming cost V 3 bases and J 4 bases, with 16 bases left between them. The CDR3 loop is CASSHLARDKKNIQYF. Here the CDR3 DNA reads TGCGCCAGCAGCCACCTTGCCCGGGACAAAAAAAACATTCAGTACTTC.

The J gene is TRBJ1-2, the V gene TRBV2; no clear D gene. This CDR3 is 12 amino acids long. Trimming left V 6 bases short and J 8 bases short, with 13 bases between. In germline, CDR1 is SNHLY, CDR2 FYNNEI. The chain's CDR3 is CASSPRRGGYTF. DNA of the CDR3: TGTGCCAGCAGCCCAAGAAGAGGAGGCTACACCTTC.

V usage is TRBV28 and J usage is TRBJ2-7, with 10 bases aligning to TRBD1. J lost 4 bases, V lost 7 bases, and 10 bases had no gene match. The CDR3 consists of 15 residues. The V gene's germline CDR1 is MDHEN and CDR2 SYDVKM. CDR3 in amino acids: CASTLMGTGVYEQYF. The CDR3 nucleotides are TGTGCCAGCACCTTAATGGGGACAGGGGTGTACGAGCAGTACTTC.

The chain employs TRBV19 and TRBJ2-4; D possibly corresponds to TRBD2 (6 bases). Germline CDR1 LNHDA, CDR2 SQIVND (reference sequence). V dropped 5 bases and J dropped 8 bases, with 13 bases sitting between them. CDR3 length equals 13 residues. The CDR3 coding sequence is TGTGCCAGTAGTTCCGGCGGGGCAGACATTCAGTACTTC. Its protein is CASSSGGADIQYF.

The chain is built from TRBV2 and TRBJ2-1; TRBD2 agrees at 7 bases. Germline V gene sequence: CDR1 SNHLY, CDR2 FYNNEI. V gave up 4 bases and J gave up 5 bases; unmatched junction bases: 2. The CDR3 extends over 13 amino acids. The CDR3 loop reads CASSGGSNNEQFF. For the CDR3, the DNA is TGTGCCAGCAGTGGCGGGAGCAACAATGAGCAGTTCTTC.

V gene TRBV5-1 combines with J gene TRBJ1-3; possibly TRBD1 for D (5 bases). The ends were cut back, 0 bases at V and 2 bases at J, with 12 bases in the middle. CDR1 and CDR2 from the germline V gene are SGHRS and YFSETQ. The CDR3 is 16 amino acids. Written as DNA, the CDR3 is TGCGCCAGCAGCTTGGGTCAGGGCTTGGCTGGAAACACCATATATTTT. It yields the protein CASSLGQGLAGNTIYF.

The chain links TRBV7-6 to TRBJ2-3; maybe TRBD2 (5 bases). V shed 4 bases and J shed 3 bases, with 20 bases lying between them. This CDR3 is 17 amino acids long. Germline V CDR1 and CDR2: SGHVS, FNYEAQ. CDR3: CASSSGRGPLRTDTQYF. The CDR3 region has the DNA TGTGCCAGCAGCTCCGGCCGAGGGCCATTGAGGACAGATACGCAGTATTTT.

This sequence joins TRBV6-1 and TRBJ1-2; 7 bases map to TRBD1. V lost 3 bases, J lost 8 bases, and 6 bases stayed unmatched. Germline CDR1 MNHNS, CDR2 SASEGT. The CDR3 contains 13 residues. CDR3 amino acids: CASSDRQGWGYTF. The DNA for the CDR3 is TGTGCCAGCAGTGACCGACAGGGCTGGGGCTACACCTTC.

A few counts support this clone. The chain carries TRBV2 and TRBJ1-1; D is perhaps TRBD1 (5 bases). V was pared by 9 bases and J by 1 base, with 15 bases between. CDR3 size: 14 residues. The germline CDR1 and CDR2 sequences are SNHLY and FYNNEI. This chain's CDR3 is CARVEGRGNTEAFF. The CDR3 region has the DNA TGTGCCAGGGTCGAGGGGAGGGGGAACACTGAAGCTTTCTTT.

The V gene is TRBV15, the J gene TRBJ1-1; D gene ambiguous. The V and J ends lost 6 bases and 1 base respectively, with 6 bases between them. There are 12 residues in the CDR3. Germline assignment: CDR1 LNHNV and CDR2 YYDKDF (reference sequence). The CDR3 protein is CATRRWNTEAFF. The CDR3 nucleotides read TGTGCCACCAGGAGATGGAACACTGAAGCTTTCTTT.

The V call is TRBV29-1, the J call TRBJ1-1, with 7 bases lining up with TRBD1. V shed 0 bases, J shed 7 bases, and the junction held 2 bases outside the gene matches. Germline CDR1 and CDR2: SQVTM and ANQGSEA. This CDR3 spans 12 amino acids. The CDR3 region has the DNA TGCAGCGTTGAAGACCCAGGGGGTGAAGCTTTCTTT. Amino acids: CSVEDPGGEAFF.

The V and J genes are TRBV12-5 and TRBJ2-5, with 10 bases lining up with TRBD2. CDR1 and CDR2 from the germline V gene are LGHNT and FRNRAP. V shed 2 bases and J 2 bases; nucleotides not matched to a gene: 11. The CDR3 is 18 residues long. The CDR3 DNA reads TGTGCTAGTGGTTTGTGGCTAGCGGGGGCCTGGGGACAAGAGACCCAGTACTTC. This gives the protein CASGLWLAGAWGQETQYF.

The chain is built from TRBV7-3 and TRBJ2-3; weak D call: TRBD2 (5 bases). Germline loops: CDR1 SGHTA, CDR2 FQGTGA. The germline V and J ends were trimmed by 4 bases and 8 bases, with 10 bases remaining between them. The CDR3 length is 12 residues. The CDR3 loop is CASSSRRGTQYF. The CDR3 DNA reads TGTGCCAGCAGCTCCCGACGGGGTACGCAGTATTTT.

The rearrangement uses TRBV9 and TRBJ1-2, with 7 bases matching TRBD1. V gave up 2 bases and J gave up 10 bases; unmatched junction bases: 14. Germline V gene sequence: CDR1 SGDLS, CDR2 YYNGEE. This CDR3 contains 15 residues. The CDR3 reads CASSVEDRAGGDYTF. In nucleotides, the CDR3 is TGTGCCAGCAGCGTGGAAGACAGGGCCGGAGGCGACTACACCTTC.